The clone carrying this T cell receptor (beta chain) occurred many times. Its antigen is unidentified. The data belong to a study of identical twins. Findings of the study overall: The same donors were not followed; conclusions instead depended on cross-sectional statistical analysis. Insertion counts were lower in abundant cord blood beta clonotypes, a trend that memory repertoires did not show.

The CDR3 has 12 amino acids. V lost 2 bases and J lost 4, with 5 bases in between. From germline, CDR1 is SGHKS and CDR2 YYEKEE (reference sequence). TCRdb reprocessed the 5' RACE reads via MiXCR and lists one record per CDR3 protein. The sample has 210,000 or so distinct CDR3 sequences, under 10% seen once. This sample was shared with a second study, whose subject was yellow fever vaccine responses in identical twins.

Sequencing input: memory (CD45RO+) T cells sorted from blood. The source is a woman between 18 and 30 years old in good health. The genes are TRBV5-5 and TRBJ2-3; D gene unclear. CDR3 protein: CASSFFSDTQYF. The CDR3 bases are TGTGCCAGCAGCTTTTTCTCAGATACGCAGTATTTT. Complete variable domain (other parts from reference TRBV5-5 and TRBJ2-3): DAGVTQSPTHLIKTRGQQVTLRCSPISGHKSVSWYQQVLGQGPQFIFQYYEKEERGRGNFPDRFSARQFPNYSSELNVNALLLGDSALYLCASSFFSDTQYFGPGTRLTVL.